Presented here are 26 T cell receptor beta chains from one specimen sequenced in a study of radiotherapy plus CTLA-4 blockade in lung cancer listed by TCRdb under 2018. Libraries were built with the immunoSEQ multiplex PCR assay. In TCRdb, the immuneACCESS table is reduced to in-frame sequences with V and J assigned. These tables do not hold every clone; where another copy was compared, an unresolved V gene accounts for under half, and the others remain unexplained. For this sample there are tens of thousands of clones; approximately 80% appear just once. Clones ranked in the top ten supply under 8% of the sample. Specimen: peripheral blood, collected from a patient treated with radiotherapy plus ipilimumab. These receptors originate from a human donor with non-small cell lung cancer who had stable disease on radiotherapy plus ipilimumab.

There are a few counts of this clone. CDR3 sequence: CASSYLQGYEQYF. CDR3 bases: TGTGCCAGCAGTTACCTACAAGGCTACGAGCAGTACTTC. V and J are TRBV6-6 and TRBJ2-7; D remains unclear. The germline V gene encodes CDR1 MNHNY and CDR2 SVGAGI (reference sequence). V was pared by 2 bases and J by 3 bases, with 8 bases between. The CDR3 consists of 13 residues.

This rearrangement joins TRBV6-5 to TRBJ1-1, with a weak D call TRBD1 (5 bases). Germline V gene lookup returns CDR1 MNHEY and CDR2 SVGAGI. The CDR3 is made up of 13 amino acids. V dropped 4 bases and J dropped 4 bases, with 10 bases sitting between them. For the CDR3, the DNA is TGTGCCAGCAGTTTATCAGGGCCCACTGAAGCTTTCTTT. Protein: CASSLSGPTEAFF.

By share of the sample, this clone is medium-sized. The rearrangement uses TRBV7-9 and TRBJ1-2; 8 nucleotides align to TRBD1. The CDR3 contains 19 residues. Germline CDR1 SEHNR, CDR2 FQNEAQ (reference sequence). Losses at the gene ends were 0 bases for V and 5 bases for J; bases not matched to a gene: 17. Written as DNA, the CDR3 is TGTGCCAGCAGCTTAGCTAGATCTATCACGAGGACAGGGTATTATGGCTACACCTTC. This gives the protein CASSLARSITRTGYYGYTF.

The gene calls are TRBV6-5 and TRBJ1-1, with D unclear. The V end was cut by 0 bases, the J end by 4 bases, with 15 bases between. This CDR3 spans 16 amino acids. Germline assignment: CDR1 MNHEY and CDR2 SVGAGI. The DNA of the CDR3 is TGTGCCAGCAGTTACTCGAAGGCAGGCTATGGCACTGAAGCTTTCTTT. Amino acids: CASSYSKAGYGTEAFF.

This clone turned up a few times. The genes are TRBV4-1 and TRBJ1-4, with D unclear. Germline CDR1 and CDR2: MGHRA and YSYEKL. This CDR3 is 14 amino acids long. Trimming left V 6 bases short and J 4 bases short, with 12 bases between. The CDR3 bases are TGCGCCAGCAGAGAGCTTGGGCTTAATGAAAAACTGTTTTTT. Translating gives CASRELGLNEKLFF.

CDR3 sequence: CASSAGDRVDIQYF. In nucleotides, the CDR3 is TGCGCCAGCAGTGCCGGGGACAGGGTAGACATTCAGTACTTC. This rearrangement joins TRBV10-1 to TRBJ2-4; 9 positions agree with TRBD1. V gave up 4 bases and J gave up 8 bases; unmatched junction bases: 6. The CDR3 contains 14 residues. Germline loops: CDR1 WNHNN, CDR2 SYGVQD (reference sequence).

This clone was detected a few times. The chain recombines TRBV14 with TRBJ1-6; no reliable D call. The V end lost 5 bases, the J end lost 9 bases, and 17 bases lay between the germline ends. CDR3 length: 15 residues. CDR1 is SGHDN, CDR2 FVKESK, per germline. CDR3 coding DNA: TGTGCCAGCAGCTCGCTCGATACCTCAGGTTCACCCCTCCACTTT. It codes for CASSSLDTSGSPLHF.

The chain recombines TRBV4-2 with TRBJ2-5; 7 bases align to TRBD2. Germline V gives CDR1 LGHNA, CDR2 YNFKEQ. This CDR3 region has 14 residues. The junction had 4 bases not matched to a gene; V was cut back by 1 base and J by 5 bases. This CDR3 reads CASSQGNGGETQYF. The CDR3 DNA reads as TGTGCCAGCAGCCAAGGGAACGGGGGGGAGACCCAGTACTTC.

The gene calls are TRBV7-8 and TRBJ1-1, with 10 bases identical to TRBD1. The CDR3 covers 17 residues. The V gene's germline CDR1 is SGHVS and CDR2 FQNEAQ. V was clipped by 4 bases and J by 9 bases; unmatched bases: 17. CDR3 loop: CASSSRQGALRVGQAFF. As DNA, the CDR3 is TGTGCCAGCAGCTCCCGACAGGGGGCCCTCCGGGTAGGCCAAGCTTTCTTT.

The chain employs TRBV7-9 and TRBJ2-7; D is unresolved. Germline lookup yields CDR1 SEHNR and CDR2 FQNEAQ (reference sequence). This CDR3 has 16 residues. V gave up 1 base and J gave up 4 bases, with 17 bases separating them. CDR3 amino acids: CASSLDSPGAGYEQYF. The CDR3 DNA reads as TGTGCCAGCAGCTTAGATAGCCCCGGAGCCGGATACGAGCAGTACTTC.

Of note for this clone: Because it lacks the conserved phenylalanine or tryptophan at the end, this CDR3 is likely a read error. The DNA is left out, because the CDR3 cannot be placed on it with certainty; the CDR3 is given as TCRdb lists it. This chain uses TRBV18 with TRBJ1-1. Germline-derived CDR1 and CDR2 are KGHSH and LQKENI. The CDR3 region is 12 residues in length, termini included. The CDR3 sequence is CASSPGTGPLIG.

This rearrangement joins TRBV10-3 to TRBJ1-4; possibly TRBD1 for D (5 bases). CDR3 length: 13 amino acids. V shed 5 bases and J shed 3 bases, with 7 bases lying between them. The germline CDR1 and CDR2 sequences are ENHRY and SYGVKD. The CDR3 DNA is TGTGCCATCAGTCCGGGACCTAATGAAAAACTGTTTTTT. Translating gives CAISPGPNEKLFF.

The chain is built from TRBV7-6 and TRBJ2-7; D is perhaps TRBD1 (6 bases). CDR1 and CDR2 (germline): SGHVS, FNYEAQ. The germline V and J ends were trimmed by 1 base and 0 bases, with 10 bases remaining between them. The CDR3 length is 15 residues. DNA for the CDR3: TGTGCCAGCAGCTTAGGGCAGGGGAGCTCCTACGAGCAGTACTTC. Translated, it gives CASSLGQGSSYEQYF.

The V and J genes are TRBV6-1 and TRBJ1-2; D unclear. V lost 3 bases to trimming and J lost 1 base, with 15 bases between them. In germline, CDR1 is MNHNS, CDR2 SASEGT. The CDR3 spans 16 residues. The DNA for the CDR3 is TGTGCCAGCAGTGATCTCCAGACACTTTTTAACTATGGCTACACCTTC. Its translation: CASSDLQTLFNYGYTF.

The chain uses TRBV19 and TRBJ1-6; D remains ambiguous. CDR3 length: 13 amino acids. CDR1 is LNHDA, CDR2 SQIVND, per germline (reference sequence). V lost 3 bases and J lost 11, with 11 bases in between. The CDR3 region is CASSIQLKAPLHF. CDR3 nucleotides: TGTGCCAGTAGTATTCAGTTAAAGGCACCCCTCCACTTT.

This chain connects TRBV19 to TRBJ1-1; the D is unclear. The V end was cut by 5 bases, the J end by 7 bases, with 14 bases between. Germline values: CDR1 LNHDA, CDR2 SQIVND (reference sequence). The CDR3 runs 13 residues. The CDR3 is CASSPSIPGEAFF. The CDR3 DNA reads as TGTGCCAGTAGTCCGAGCATCCCCGGTGAAGCTTTCTTT.

The gene calls are TRBV29-1 and TRBJ1-1; D gene ambiguous. The CDR3 totals 10 residues. The germline V gene encodes CDR1 SQVTM and CDR2 ANQGSEA. Trimming left V 4 bases short and J 7 bases short, with 7 bases between. The CDR3 sequence: CSVVVVEAFF. CDR3 DNA sequence: TGCAGCGTTGTAGTTGTTGAAGCTTTCTTT.

V and J are TRBV19 and TRBJ2-6; D may be TRBD2 (6 bases). V lost 3 bases to trimming and J lost 0 bases, with 9 bases between them. The CDR3 totals 16 residues. The germline V gene encodes CDR1 LNHDA and CDR2 SQIVND (reference sequence). CDR3 coding DNA: TGTGCCAGTAGTATGGAGGGTCGCTCTGGGGCCAACGTCCTGACTTTC. It codes for CASSMEGRSGANVLTF. The complete variable domain, with remaining parts taken from reference TRBV19 and TRBJ2-6, reads DGGITQSPKYLFRKEGQNVTLSCEQNLNHDAMYWYRQDPGQGLRLIYYSQIVNDFQKGDIAEGYSVSREKKESFPLTVTSAQKNPTAFYLCASSMEGRSGANVLTFGAGSRLTVL.

The V and J genes are TRBV4-1 and TRBJ2-7, with 9 positions matching TRBD2. The CDR3 is 18 amino acids. Germline CDR1 is MGHRA and CDR2 is YSYEKL. Trimming at V came to 1 base and at J to 0 bases, leaving 10 bases not matched to a gene. CDR3 DNA: TGCGCCAGCAGCCAAGCTGCTAGCGGGGACACCATCTCCTACGAGCAGTACTTC. This gives the protein CASSQAASGDTISYEQYF.

V and J are TRBV9 and TRBJ1-1, with D possibly matching TRBD1 (6 bases). Germline V gene data show CDR1 as SGDLS and CDR2 as YYNGEE. V was shortened by 0 bases and J by 4 bases, with 10 bases between the two germline ends. This CDR3 comprises 14 residues. CDR3 in amino acids: CASSVAQGPTEAFF. In DNA form, the CDR3 reads TGTGCCAGCAGCGTAGCTCAGGGGCCCACTGAAGCTTTCTTT.

The chain couples TRBV21-1 to TRBJ2-1; the DNA was not compared with TRBD2, the D call given in the table. TRBV21-1 is listed as a pseudogene. CDR3 length equals 18 residues. The CDR3 is CASSKEVPRGLATNEQFF. DNA for the CDR3: TGTGCCAGCAGCAAAGAGGTCCCTCGGGGGTTAGCCACCAATGAGCAGTTCTTC.

The chain is built from TRBV6-1 and TRBJ2-5; a weak D match, TRBD2 (5 bases). Trimming took off 7 bases at V and 7 bases at J, with 13 bases between the two ends. Germline assignment: CDR1 MNHNS and CDR2 SASEGT. This CDR3 contains 12 residues. This chain's CDR3 is CASTPEGRTQYF. The CDR3 DNA reads as TGTGCCAGCACCCCCGAAGGGAGGACCCAGTACTTC.

V is TRBV15 and J is TRBJ1-1; a weak D match, TRBD1 (5 bases). CDR1 is LNHNV, CDR2 YYDKDF, per germline (reference sequence). The ends were cut back, 4 bases at V and 0 bases at J, with 9 bases in the middle. This CDR3 contains 14 residues. CDR3 bases: TGTGCCACCAGCACGGGACTCATGAACACTGAAGCTTTCTTT. As protein: CATSTGLMNTEAFF.

This rearrangement joins TRBV6-1 to TRBJ1-2, with TRBD1 as a possible D gene (6 bases). V lost 5 bases, J lost 5 bases, and 12 bases lay in between. Germline values: CDR1 MNHNS, CDR2 SASEGT. CDR3 length: 13 amino acids. The CDR3 nucleotides are TGTGCCAGCAGTTTTTCAGGGACATATGGCTACACCTTC. Its protein product is CASSFSGTYGYTF.

The CDR3 DNA follows: TGTGCCAGCAGTTTACAGGGCTATGGCTACACCTTC. This gives the protein CASSLQGYGYTF. V usage is TRBV28 and J usage is TRBJ1-2, with D tentatively TRBD1 (5 bases). Trimming took off 2 bases at V and 4 bases at J, with 5 bases between the two ends. Germline V gene sequence: CDR1 MDHEN, CDR2 SYDVKM. The CDR3 spans 12 residues.

The chain carries TRBV6-5 and TRBJ1-5; D might be TRBD1 (6 bases). The CDR3 runs to 15 residues. Germline assignment: CDR1 MNHEY and CDR2 SVGAGI. The V end was cut by 4 bases, the J end by 3 bases, with 13 bases between. CDR3 sequence: CASSSSDRHNQPQHF. Here the CDR3 DNA reads TGTGCCAGCAGTTCCTCTGACAGGCACAATCAGCCCCAGCATTTT.